This T cell receptor (beta chain) came from a study of T-cell reconstitution after alpha-beta-depleted transplantation in children. General observations from the study: Several patients had high TCRbeta diversity at day 60; it came from surviving recipient T cells and thymic progenitors.

CDR1 is LNHNV, CDR2 YYDKDF, per germline (reference sequence). Trimming removed 8 bases from V and 3 bases from J, with 17 bases in between. The CDR3 is made up of 15 amino acids. A note on this clonotype: The antigen is not known.

Construction of the TCRbeta library involved unique molecular identifiers. TCRdb analysed the PCR reads with MiXCR anew, one entry per CDR3 protein. The table lists about 830,000 distinct CDR3 sequences, around 17% of them singletons, with roughly 5% in the top ten. This sample comprised PBMCs, mostly from graft donor cells, obtained 360 days after TCRalphabeta/CD19-depleted stem cell transplant. The clonotype comes from a male patient younger than 18 who had a stem cell transplant for acute lymphoblastic leukemia, so the T cells may come from the graft donor. V and J are TRBV15 and TRBJ2-1, with a possible D match to TRBD2 (6 bases). The CDR3 DNA reads TGTGCCACCTTCCCCAGGAGGGCGATCTACAATGAGCAGTTCTTC. This encodes CATFPRRAIYNEQFF.